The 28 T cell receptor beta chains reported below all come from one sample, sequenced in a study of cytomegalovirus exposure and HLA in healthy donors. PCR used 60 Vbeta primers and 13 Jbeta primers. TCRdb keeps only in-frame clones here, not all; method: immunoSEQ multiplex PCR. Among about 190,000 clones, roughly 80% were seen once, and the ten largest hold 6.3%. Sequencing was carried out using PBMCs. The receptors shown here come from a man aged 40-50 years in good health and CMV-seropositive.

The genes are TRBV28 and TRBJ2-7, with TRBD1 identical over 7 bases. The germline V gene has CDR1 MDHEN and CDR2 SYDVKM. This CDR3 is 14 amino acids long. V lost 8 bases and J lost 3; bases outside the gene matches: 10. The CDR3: CASRAPGTVYEQYF. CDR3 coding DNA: TGTGCCAGCCGGGCTCCTGGGACAGTCTACGAGCAGTACTTC. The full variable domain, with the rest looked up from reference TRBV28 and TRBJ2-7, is DVKVTQSSRYLVKRTGEKVFLECVQDMDHENMFWYRQDPGLGLRLIYFSYDVKMKEKGDIPEGYSVSREKKERFSLILESASTNQTSMYLCASRAPGTVYEQYFGPGTRLTVT.

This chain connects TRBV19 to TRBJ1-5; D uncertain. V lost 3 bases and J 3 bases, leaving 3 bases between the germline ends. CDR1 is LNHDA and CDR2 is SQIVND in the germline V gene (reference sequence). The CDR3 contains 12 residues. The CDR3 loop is CASSIINQPQHF. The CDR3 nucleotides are TGTGCCAGTAGTATTATCAATCAGCCCCAGCATTTT.

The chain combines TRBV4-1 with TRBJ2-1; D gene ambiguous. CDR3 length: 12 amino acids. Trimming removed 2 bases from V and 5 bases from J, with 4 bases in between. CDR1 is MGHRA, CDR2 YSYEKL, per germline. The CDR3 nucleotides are TGCGCCAGCAGCCAACAGGACAATGAGCAGTTCTTC. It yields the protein CASSQQDNEQFF.

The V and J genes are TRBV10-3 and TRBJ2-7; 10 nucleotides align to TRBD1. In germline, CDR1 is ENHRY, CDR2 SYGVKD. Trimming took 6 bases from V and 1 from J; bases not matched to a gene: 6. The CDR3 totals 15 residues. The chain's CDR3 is CAIRPGQGLSYEQYF. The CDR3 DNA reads TGTGCCATCAGACCGGGACAGGGGCTTTCCTACGAGCAGTACTTC.

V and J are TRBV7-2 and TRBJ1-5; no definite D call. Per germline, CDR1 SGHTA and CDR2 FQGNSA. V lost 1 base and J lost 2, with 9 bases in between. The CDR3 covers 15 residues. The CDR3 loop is CASSLGRVGNQPQHF. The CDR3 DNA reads TGTGCCAGCAGCTTAGGAAGAGTCGGCAATCAGCCCCAGCATTTT.

The CDR3 sequence: CAWVSLGGAEETQYF. CDR3 in DNA: TGTGCCTGGGTTTCCCTGGGGGGGGCGGAGGAGACCCAGTACTTC. This chain connects TRBV30 to TRBJ2-5; TRBD2 is a possible D gene (7 bases). The V gene's germline CDR1 is GTSNPN and CDR2 SVGIG (reference sequence). There are 15 residues in the CDR3. Trimming removed 5 bases from V and 5 bases from J, with 21 bases in between.

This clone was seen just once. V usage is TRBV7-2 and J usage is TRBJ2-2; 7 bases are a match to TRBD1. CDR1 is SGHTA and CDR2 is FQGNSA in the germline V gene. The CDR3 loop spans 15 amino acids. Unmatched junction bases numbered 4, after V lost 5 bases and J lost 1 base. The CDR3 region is CASSRGQMNTGELFF. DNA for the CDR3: TGTGCCAGCAGCCGGGGACAGATGAACACCGGGGAGCTGTTTTTT.

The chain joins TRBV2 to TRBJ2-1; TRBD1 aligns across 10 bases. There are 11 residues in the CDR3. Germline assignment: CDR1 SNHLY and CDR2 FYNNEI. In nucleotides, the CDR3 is TGTGTCGACAGGGGGCTCAATGAGCAGTTCTTC. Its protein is CVDRGLNEQFF.

The CDR3 spells CAIRTGTYEQYF. The DNA of the CDR3 is TGTGCCATAAGGACAGGGACGTACGAGCAGTACTTC. This chain connects TRBV10-3 to TRBJ2-7; 8 bases fit TRBD1. Losses at the gene ends were 9 bases for V and 4 bases for J; bases not matched to a gene: 5. The CDR3 spans 12 residues. The germline gives CDR1 ENHRY, CDR2 SYGVKD.

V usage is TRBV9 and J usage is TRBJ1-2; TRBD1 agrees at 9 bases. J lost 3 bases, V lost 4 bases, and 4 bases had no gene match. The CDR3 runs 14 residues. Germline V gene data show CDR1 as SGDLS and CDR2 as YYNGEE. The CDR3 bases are TGTGCCAGCAGCTTTCGACAGGGGGACTATGGCTACACCTTC. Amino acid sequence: CASSFRQGDYGYTF. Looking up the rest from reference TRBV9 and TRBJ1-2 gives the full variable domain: DSGVTQTPKHLITATGQRVTLRCSPRSGDLSVYWYQQSLDQGLQFLIQYYNGEERAKGNILERFSAQQFPDLHSELNLSSLELGDSALYFCASSFRQGDYGYTFGSGTRLTVV.

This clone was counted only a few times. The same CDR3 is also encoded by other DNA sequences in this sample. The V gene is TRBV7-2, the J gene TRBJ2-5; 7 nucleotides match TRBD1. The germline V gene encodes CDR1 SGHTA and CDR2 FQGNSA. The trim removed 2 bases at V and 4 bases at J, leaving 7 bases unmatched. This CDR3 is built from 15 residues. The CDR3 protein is CASSLSTGSSETQYF. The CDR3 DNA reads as TGTGCCAGCAGCTTATCGACAGGGAGTTCAGAGACCCAGTACTTC.

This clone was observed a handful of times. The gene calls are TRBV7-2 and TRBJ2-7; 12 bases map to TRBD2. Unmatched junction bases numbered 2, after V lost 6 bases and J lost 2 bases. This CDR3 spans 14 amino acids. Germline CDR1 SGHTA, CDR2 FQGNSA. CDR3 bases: TGTGCCAGCAGGCTAGCGGGGGGGGCCTACGAGCAGTACTTC. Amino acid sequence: CASRLAGGAYEQYF.

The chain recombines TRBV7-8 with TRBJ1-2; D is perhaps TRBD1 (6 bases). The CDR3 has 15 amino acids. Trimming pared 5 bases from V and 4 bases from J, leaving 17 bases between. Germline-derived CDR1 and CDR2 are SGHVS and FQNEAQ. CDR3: CASSSGGSAAYGYTF. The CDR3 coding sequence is TGTGCCAGCAGCAGCGGGGGCAGTGCTGCCTATGGCTACACCTTC. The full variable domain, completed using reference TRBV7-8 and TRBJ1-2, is GAGVSQSPRYKVAKRGQDVALRCDPISGHVSLFWYQQALGQGPEFLTYFQNEAQLDKSGLPSDRFFAERPEGSVSTLKIQRTQQEDSAVYLCASSSGGSAAYGYTFGSGTRLTVV.

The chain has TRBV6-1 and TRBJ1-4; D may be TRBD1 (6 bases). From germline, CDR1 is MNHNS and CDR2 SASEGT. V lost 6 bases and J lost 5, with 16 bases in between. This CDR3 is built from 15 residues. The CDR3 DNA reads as TGTGCCAGCAGATTGGACAGCCACACAAATGAAAAACTGTTTTTT. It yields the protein CASRLDSHTNEKLFF.

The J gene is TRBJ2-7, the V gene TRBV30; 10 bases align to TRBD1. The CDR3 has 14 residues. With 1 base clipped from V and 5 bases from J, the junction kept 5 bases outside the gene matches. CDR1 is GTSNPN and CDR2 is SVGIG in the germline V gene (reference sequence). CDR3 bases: TGTGCCTGGAGTGAGGGACAGGGGTCCGACGAGCAGTACTTC. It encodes CAWSEGQGSDEQYF.

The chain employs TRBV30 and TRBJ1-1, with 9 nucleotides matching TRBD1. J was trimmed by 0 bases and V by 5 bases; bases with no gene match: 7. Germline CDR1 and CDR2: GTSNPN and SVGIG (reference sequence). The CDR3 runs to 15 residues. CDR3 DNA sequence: TGTGCCTGGGGAGAGGGACAGGGCTTGAACACTGAAGCTTTCTTT. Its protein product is CAWGEGQGLNTEAFF.

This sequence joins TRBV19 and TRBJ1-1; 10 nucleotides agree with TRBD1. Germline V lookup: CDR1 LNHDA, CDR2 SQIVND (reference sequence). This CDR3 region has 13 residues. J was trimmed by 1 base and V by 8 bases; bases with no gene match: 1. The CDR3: CASRTGGNTEAFF. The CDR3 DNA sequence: TGTGCCAGTCGGACAGGGGGGAACACTGAAGCTTTCTTT.

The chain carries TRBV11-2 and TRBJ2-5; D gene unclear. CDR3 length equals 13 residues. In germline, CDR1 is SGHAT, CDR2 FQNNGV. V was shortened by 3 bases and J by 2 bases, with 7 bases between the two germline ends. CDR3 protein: CASSFVGQETQYF. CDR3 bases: TGTGCCAGCAGCTTTGTCGGTCAAGAGACCCAGTACTTC.

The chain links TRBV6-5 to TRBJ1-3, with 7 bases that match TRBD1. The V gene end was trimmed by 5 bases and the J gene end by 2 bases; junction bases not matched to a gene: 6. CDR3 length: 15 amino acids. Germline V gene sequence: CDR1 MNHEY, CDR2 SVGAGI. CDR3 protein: CASSPRTGPGNTIYF. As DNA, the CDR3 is TGTGCCAGCAGTCCCCGGACAGGACCTGGAAACACCATATATTTT.

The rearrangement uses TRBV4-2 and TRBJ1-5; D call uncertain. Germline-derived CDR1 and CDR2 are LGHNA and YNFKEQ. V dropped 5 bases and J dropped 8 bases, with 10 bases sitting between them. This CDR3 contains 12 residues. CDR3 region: CASSAPLEPQHF. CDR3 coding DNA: TGTGCCAGCAGCGCACCCCTAGAGCCCCAGCATTTT.

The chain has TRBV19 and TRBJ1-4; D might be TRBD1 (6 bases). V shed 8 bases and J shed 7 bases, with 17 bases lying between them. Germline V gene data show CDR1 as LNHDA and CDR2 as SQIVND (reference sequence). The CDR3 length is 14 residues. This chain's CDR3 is CASETGGRPEKLFF. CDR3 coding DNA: TGTGCCAGTGAAACGGGGGGCAGGCCTGAAAAACTGTTTTTT.

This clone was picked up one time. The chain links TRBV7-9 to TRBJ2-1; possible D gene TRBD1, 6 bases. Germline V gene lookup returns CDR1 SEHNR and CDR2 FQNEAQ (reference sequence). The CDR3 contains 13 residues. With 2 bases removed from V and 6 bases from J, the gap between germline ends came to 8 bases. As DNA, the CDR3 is TGTGCCAGCAGCTTAACCAGGGGCAATGAGCAGTTCTTC. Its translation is CASSLTRGNEQFF.

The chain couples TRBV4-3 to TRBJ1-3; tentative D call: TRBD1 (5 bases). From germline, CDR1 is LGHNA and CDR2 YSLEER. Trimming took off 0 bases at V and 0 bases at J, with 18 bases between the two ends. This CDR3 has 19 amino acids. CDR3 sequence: CASSQDGSVGPSSGNTIYF. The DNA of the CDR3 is TGCGCCAGCAGCCAAGATGGCAGCGTGGGGCCGAGCTCTGGAAACACCATATATTTT.

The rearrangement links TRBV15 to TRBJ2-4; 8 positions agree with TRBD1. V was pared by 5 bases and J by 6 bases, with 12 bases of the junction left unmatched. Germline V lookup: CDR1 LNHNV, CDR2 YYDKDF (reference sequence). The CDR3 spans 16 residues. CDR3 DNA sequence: TGTGCCACCAGCGGAGGTTTGGACAGGGTGAGAAACATTCAGTACTTC. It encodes CATSGGLDRVRNIQYF.

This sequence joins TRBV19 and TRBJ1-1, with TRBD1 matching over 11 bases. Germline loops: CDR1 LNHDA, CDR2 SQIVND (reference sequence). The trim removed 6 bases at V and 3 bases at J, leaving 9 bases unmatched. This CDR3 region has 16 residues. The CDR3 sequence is CASRGRTGGLDTEAFF. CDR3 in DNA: TGTGCCAGTAGGGGGAGGACAGGGGGCTTGGACACTGAAGCTTTCTTT.

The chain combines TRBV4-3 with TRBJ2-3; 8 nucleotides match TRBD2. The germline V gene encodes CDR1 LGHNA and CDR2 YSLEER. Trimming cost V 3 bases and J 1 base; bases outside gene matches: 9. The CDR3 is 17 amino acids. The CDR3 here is CASSQENIAGRTDTQYF. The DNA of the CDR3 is TGCGCCAGCAGCCAGGAGAACATAGCGGGGCGCACAGATACGCAGTATTTT.

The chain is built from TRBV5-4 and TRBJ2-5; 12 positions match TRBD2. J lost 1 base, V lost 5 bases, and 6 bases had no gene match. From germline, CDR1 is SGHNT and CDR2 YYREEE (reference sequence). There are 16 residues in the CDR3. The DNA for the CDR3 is TGTGCCAGCAGTCTAGGACTAGCGGGGCGCCAAGAGACCCAGTACTTC. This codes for CASSLGLAGRQETQYF.

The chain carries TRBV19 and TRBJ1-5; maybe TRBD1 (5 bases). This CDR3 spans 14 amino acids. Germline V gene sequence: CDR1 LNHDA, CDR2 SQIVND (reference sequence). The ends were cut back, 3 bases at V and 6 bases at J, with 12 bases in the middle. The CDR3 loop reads CASSIESGLQPQHF. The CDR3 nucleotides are TGTGCCAGTAGTATCGAATCAGGGCTTCAGCCCCAGCATTTT.